This section outlines one TCR beta chain sequence together with its context. Its antigen is not identified. One end of the junction is discordant with germline, which a read error may explain. These data are taken from a study of tumor-infiltrating lymphocytes in localized non-small cell lung cancer. About the research overall: The cohort mixed smokers and never-smokers, several histologies, and some post-neoadjuvant-chemotherapy samples. From each patient, both tumor and uninvolved lung, non-adjacent to tumor, were sampled.

The germline V gene encodes CDR1 ENHRY and CDR2 SYGVKD. The CDR3 is made up of 15 amino acids. Findings of the study overall: Compared with uninvolved lung, tumors showed higher T cell infiltration by TCRbeta sequencing. Not all patients were TCR sequenced, owing to tissue quantity.

Generated by immunoSEQ multiplex PCR, the TCRdb table keeps only in-frame clones and is missing some. In the table there are about 15,000 clones, roughly 75% of which are singletons. Sequencing was performed on uninvolved lung tissue not adjacent to the tumor. The clonotype comes from a human donor with non-small cell lung cancer. The chain joins TRBV10-3 to TRBJ2-3; 7 bases agree with TRBD1. The CDR3 loop reads CASSYSGQVTDTQYF. In DNA, the CDR3 is TGTGCCAGCAGTTACTCCGGACAGGTCACAGATACGCAGTATTTT.